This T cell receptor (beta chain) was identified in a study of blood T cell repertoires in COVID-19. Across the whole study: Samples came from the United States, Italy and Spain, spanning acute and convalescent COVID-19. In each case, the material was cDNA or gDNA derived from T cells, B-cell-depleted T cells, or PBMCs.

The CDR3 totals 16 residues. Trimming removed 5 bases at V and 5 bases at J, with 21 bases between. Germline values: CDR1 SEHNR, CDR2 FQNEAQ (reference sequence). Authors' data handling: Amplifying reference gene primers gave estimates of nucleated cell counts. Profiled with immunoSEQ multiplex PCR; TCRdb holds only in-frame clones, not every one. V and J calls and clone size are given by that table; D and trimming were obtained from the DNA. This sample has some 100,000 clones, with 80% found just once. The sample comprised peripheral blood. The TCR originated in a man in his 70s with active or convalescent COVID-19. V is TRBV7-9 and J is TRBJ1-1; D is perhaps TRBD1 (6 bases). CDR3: CASSPGQTPRGTEAFF. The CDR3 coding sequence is TGTGCCAGCAGCCCCGGACAGACACCAAGGGGGACTGAAGCTTTCTTT.